The rows below give T cell receptor beta chains drawn from one sample of a study of cytomegalovirus exposure and HLA in healthy donors. Sequencing used immunoSEQ multiplex PCR; TCRdb keeps in-frame clones, though not all of them. The data hold about 130,000 clones, with more than 70% observed a single time. The specimen sequenced was PBMCs. These receptors originate from a woman between 25 and 40 years old in good health and CMV-seropositive. CDR3s include the opening cysteine and the closing phenylalanine or tryptophan. Fields, in order: J gene, D gene, V gene, clone size, CDR3 protein, CDR3 DNA. The D gene is left open where the match is weak. Clone sizes are given selectively: once, few, many, or a class where the clone is expanded.

J gene: TRBJ1-2
D gene: NA
V gene: TRBV7-9
clone size: few
CDR3 protein: CSSSPQGIYGYTF
CDR3 DNA: TGTTCCAGCAGCCCCCAGGGGATCTATGGCTACACCTTC

J gene: TRBJ2-2
D gene: NA
V gene: TRBV5-1
clone size: NA
CDR3 protein: CASSARGQLSTGELFF
CDR3 DNA: TGCGCCAGCAGCGCCAGAGGTCAGCTAAGCACCGGGGAGCTGTTTTTT

J gene: TRBJ2-1
D gene: TRBD2
V gene: TRBV5-5
clone size: NA
CDR3 protein: CASSFAGRGDDEQFF
CDR3 DNA: TGTGCCAGCAGCTTTGCAGGCCGGGGGGACGATGAGCAGTTCTTC

J gene: TRBJ2-5
D gene: NA
V gene: TRBV9
clone size: NA
CDR3 protein: CASSVAGTVETQYF
CDR3 DNA: TGTGCCAGCAGCGTTGCGGGGACCGTTGAGACCCAGTACTTC

J gene: TRBJ1-3
D gene: TRBD1
V gene: TRBV7-8
clone size: once
CDR3 protein: CASSPRTGPSGNTIYF
CDR3 DNA: TGTGCCAGCAGCCCGCGGACAGGGCCCTCTGGAAACACCATATATTTT

J gene: TRBJ1-2
D gene: TRBD1
V gene: TRBV18
clone size: NA
CDR3 protein: CASSPTTGTYGYTF
CDR3 DNA: TGTGCCAGCTCACCAACGACAGGGACCTATGGCTACACCTTC

J gene: TRBJ1-3
D gene: NA
V gene: TRBV30
clone size: NA
CDR3 protein: CAWSVAGNTIYF
CDR3 DNA: TGTGCCTGGAGTGTAGCCGGAAACACCATATATTTT

J gene: TRBJ2-3
D gene: TRBD1
V gene: TRBV5-1
clone size: few
CDR3 protein: CASSSPGTGVTDTQYF
CDR3 DNA: TGCGCCAGCAGCTCACCCGGGACAGGGGTCACAGATACGCAGTATTTT

J gene: TRBJ1-2
D gene: NA
V gene: TRBV4-1
clone size: NA
CDR3 protein: CASSQDTRDLNGYGYTF
CDR3 DNA: TGCGCCAGCAGCCAAGATACCAGGGATCTTAATGGCTATGGCTACACCTTC

J gene: TRBJ2-2
D gene: TRBD2
V gene: TRBV5-6
clone size: NA
CDR3 protein: CASGLATGELFF
CDR3 DNA: TGTGCCAGCGGACTAGCTACCGGGGAGCTGTTTTTT

J gene: TRBJ1-2
D gene: TRBD1
V gene: TRBV6-5
clone size: NA
CDR3 protein: CASKGGGTGGYTF
CDR3 DNA: TGTGCCAGCAAAGGGGGCGGGACCGGGGGCTACACCTTC

J gene: TRBJ1-4
D gene: TRBD1
V gene: TRBV28
clone size: few
CDR3 protein: CASRQGNEKLFF
CDR3 DNA: TGTGCCAGCAGACAGGGGAATGAAAAACTGTTTTTT

J gene: TRBJ1-1
D gene: NA
V gene: TRBV29-1
clone size: NA
CDR3 protein: CSVFSKNTEAFF
CDR3 DNA: TGCAGCGTTTTCAGTAAGAACACTGAAGCTTTCTTT

J gene: TRBJ1-6
D gene: NA
V gene: TRBV4-1
clone size: once
CDR3 protein: CASSPSGSVGDSPLHF
CDR3 DNA: TGCGCCAGCAGCCCCTCCGGCTCAGTCGGAGATTCACCCCTCCACTTT

J gene: TRBJ1-2
D gene: NA
V gene: TRBV28
clone size: once
CDR3 protein: CASSLYRTHYYGYTF
CDR3 DNA: TGTGCTAGCAGTTTATACAGGACCCACTACTATGGCTACACCTTC

J gene: TRBJ2-2
D gene: TRBD1
V gene: TRBV5-4
clone size: NA
CDR3 protein: CASSWQGADTGELFF
CDR3 DNA: TGTGCCAGCAGCTGGCAGGGGGCGGACACCGGGGAGCTGTTTTTT

J gene: TRBJ1-2
D gene: NA
V gene: TRBV5-4
clone size: NA
CDR3 protein: CASSASGVYGYTF
CDR3 DNA: TGTGCCAGCAGCGCCTCGGGGGTCTATGGCTACACCTTC

J gene: TRBJ2-7
D gene: NA
V gene: TRBV30
clone size: NA
CDR3 protein: CAWSAGLLTYEQYF
CDR3 DNA: TGTGCCTGGAGTGCGGGACTCTTGACGTACGAGCAGTACTTC

J gene: TRBJ1-4
D gene: NA
V gene: TRBV29-1
clone size: once
CDR3 protein: CSAGQTNEKLFF
CDR3 DNA: TGCAGCGCAGGACAGACTAATGAAAAACTGTTTTTT

J gene: TRBJ2-3
D gene: TRBD2
V gene: TRBV28
clone size: NA
CDR3 protein: CARSRGGTDTQYF
CDR3 DNA: TGTGCCAGGTCCCGGGGGGGCACAGATACGCAGTATTTT

J gene: TRBJ1-1
D gene: NA
V gene: TRBV5-4
clone size: NA
CDR3 protein: CASSLNGAEAFF
CDR3 DNA: TGTGCCAGCAGCTTGAACGGGGCTGAAGCTTTCTTT

J gene: TRBJ1-1
D gene: NA
V gene: TRBV10-3
clone size: NA
CDR3 protein: CAISGGGTEAFF
CDR3 DNA: TGTGCCATCAGTGGGGGGGGCACTGAAGCTTTCTTT

J gene: TRBJ1-5
D gene: NA
V gene: TRBV28
clone size: few
CDR3 protein: CASSLISNQPQHF
CDR3 DNA: TGTGCCAGCAGTCTTATTAGCAATCAGCCCCAGCATTTT

J gene: TRBJ1-2
D gene: NA
V gene: TRBV28
clone size: NA
CDR3 protein: CASLRGQNYGYTF
CDR3 DNA: TGTGCCAGTCTTCGGGGACAAAACTATGGCTACACCTTC

J gene: TRBJ1-1
D gene: NA
V gene: TRBV19
clone size: NA
CDR3 protein: CASTERGKGTEAFF
CDR3 DNA: TGTGCCAGTACCGAGAGGGGGAAGGGCACTGAAGCTTTCTTT

J gene: TRBJ2-1
D gene: TRBD2
V gene: TRBV5-1
clone size: NA
CDR3 protein: CASSVLGLAGTEQFF
CDR3 DNA: TGCGCCAGCAGCGTGCTGGGACTAGCGGGGACTGAGCAGTTCTTC

J gene: TRBJ2-7
D gene: TRBD2
V gene: TRBV5-6
clone size: once
CDR3 protein: CASSPTSGTLYEQYF
CDR3 DNA: TGTGCCAGCAGTCCGACTAGCGGTACCCTCTACGAGCAGTACTTC

J gene: TRBJ2-1
D gene: TRBD2
V gene: TRBV6-1
clone size: NA
CDR3 protein: CASSEMTSGSNEQFF
CDR3 DNA: TGTGCCAGCAGTGAAATGACTAGCGGGAGTAATGAGCAGTTCTTC

J gene: TRBJ2-7
D gene: NA
V gene: TRBV5-1
clone size: NA
CDR3 protein: CASSLTGQLYEQYF
CDR3 DNA: TGCGCCAGCAGCTTGACAGGACAACTCTACGAGCAGTACTTC

J gene: TRBJ2-7
D gene: NA
V gene: TRBV5-6
clone size: NA
CDR3 protein: CASSKVALYEQYF
CDR3 DNA: TGTGCCAGCAGCAAAGTAGCCCTCTACGAGCAGTACTTC

J gene: TRBJ2-3
D gene: TRBD2
V gene: TRBV5-4
clone size: few
CDR3 protein: CASSSSGNPDTQYF
CDR3 DNA: TGTGCCAGCAGCTCGAGCGGGAATCCAGATACGCAGTATTTT